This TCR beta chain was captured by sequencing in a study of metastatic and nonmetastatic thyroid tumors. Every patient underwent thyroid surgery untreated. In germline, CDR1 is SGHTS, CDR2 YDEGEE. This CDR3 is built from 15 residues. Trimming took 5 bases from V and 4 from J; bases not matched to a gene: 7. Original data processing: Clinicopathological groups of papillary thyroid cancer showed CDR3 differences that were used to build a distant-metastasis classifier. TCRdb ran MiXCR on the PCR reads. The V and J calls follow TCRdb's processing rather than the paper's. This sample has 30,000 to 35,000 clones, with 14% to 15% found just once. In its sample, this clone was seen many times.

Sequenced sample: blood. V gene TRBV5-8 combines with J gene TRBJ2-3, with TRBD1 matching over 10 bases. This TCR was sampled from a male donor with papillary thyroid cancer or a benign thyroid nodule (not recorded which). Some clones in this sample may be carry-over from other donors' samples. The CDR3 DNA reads TGTGCCAGCAGACGGGACAGGGGCTTAGCAGATACGCAGTATTTT. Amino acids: CASRRDRGLADTQYF.